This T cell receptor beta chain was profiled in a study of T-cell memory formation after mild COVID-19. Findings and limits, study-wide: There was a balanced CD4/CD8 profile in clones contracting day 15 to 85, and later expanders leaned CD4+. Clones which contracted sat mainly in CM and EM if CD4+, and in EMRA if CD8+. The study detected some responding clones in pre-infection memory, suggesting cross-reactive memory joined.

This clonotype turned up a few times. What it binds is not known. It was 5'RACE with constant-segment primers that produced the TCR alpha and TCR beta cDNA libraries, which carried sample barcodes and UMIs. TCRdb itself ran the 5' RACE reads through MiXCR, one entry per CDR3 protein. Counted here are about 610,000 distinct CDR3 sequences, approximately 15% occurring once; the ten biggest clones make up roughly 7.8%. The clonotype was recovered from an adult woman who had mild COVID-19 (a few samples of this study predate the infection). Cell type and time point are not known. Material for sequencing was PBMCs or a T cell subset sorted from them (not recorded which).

As DNA, the CDR3 is TGTGCCAGCAGCAGGACTAGCGGAATCCCAATCCCCAATGAGCAGTTCTTC. It yields the protein CASSRTSGIPIPNEQFF. This chain links TRBV7-9 with TRBJ2-1; the match to TRBD2 covers 10 bases. Germline CDR1 is SEHNR and CDR2 is FQNEAQ (reference sequence). The CDR3 is 17 amino acids. The V and J ends lost 5 bases and 6 bases, in that order; junction bases with no gene match: 13.